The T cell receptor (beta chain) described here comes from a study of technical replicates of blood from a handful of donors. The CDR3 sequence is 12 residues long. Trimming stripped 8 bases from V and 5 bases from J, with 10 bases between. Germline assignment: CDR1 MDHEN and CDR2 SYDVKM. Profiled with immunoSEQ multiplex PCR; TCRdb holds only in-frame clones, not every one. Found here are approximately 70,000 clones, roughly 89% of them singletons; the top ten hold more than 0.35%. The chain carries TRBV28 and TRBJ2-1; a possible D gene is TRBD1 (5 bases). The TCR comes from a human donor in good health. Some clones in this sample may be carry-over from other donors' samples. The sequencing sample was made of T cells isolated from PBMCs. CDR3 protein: CASGAADNEQFF. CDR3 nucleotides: TGTGCCAGCGGGGCCGCAGACAATGAGCAGTTCTTC.